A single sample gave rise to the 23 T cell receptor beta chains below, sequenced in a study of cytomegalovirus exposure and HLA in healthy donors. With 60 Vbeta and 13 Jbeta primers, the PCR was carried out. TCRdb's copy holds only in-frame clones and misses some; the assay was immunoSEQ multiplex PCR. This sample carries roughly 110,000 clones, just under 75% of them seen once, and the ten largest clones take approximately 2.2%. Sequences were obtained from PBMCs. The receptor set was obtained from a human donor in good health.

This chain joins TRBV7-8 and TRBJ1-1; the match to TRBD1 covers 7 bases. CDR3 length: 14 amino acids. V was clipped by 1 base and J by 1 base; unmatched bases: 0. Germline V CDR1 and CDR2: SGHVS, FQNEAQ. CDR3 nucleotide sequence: TGTGCCAGCAGCTTAGACAGGGGGAACACTGAAGCTTTCTTT. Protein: CASSLDRGNTEAFF.

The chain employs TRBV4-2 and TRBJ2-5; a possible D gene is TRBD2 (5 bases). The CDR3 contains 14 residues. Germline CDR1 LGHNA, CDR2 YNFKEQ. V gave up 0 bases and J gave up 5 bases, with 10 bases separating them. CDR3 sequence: CASSQDGRGETQYF. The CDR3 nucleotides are TGTGCCAGCAGCCAAGACGGCCGAGGGGAGACCCAGTACTTC.

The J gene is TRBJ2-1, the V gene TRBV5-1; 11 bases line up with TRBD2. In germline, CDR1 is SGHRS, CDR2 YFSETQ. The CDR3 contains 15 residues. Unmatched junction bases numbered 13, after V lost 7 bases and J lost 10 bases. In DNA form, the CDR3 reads TGCGCCAGCGCGAATAGCGGGGGGGCGGTAGGGGAGCAGTTCTTC. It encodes CASANSGGAVGEQFF.

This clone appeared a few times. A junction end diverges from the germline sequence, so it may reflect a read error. CDR3: CASRGMTGSHEQYF. The CDR3, as DNA: TGTGCCAGCAGGGGAATGACAGGCTCCCACGAGCAGTACTTC. This chain uses TRBV25-1 with TRBJ2-7, with a weak D call TRBD1 (6 bases). The CDR3 is made up of 14 amino acids. In germline, CDR1 is MGHDK, CDR2 SYGVNS.

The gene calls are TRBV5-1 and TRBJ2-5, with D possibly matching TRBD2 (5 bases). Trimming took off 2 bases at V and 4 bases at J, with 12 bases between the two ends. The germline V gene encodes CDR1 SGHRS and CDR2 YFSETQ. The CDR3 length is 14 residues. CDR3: CASSFEGWGETQYF. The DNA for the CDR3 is TGCGCCAGCAGCTTCGAGGGTTGGGGAGAGACCCAGTACTTC.

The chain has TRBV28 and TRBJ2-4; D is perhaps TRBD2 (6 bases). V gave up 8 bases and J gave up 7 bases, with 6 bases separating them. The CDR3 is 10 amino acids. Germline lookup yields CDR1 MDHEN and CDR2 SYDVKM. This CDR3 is CASGGNIQYF. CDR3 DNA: TGTGCCAGCGGGGGGAACATTCAGTACTTC.

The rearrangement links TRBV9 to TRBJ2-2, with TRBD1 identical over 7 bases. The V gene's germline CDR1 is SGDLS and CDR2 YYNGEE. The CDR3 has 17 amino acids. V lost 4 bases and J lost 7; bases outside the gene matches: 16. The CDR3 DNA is TGTGCCAGCAGCACTAGGGGGCAGGGGGTCAGTGACGGGGAGCTGTTTTTT. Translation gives CASSTRGQGVSDGELFF.

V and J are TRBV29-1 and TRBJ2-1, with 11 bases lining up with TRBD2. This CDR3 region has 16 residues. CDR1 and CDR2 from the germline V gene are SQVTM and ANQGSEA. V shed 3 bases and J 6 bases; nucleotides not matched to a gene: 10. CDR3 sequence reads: CSVERKIAGGGNEQFF. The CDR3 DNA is TGCAGCGTTGAGAGAAAGATAGCGGGAGGGGGCAATGAGCAGTTCTTC.

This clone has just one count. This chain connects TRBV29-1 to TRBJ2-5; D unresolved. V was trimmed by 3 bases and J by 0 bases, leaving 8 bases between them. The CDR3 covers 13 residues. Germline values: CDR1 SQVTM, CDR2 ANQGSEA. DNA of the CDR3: TGCAGCGTTGAGGCCGAATACCAAGAGACCCAGTACTTC. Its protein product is CSVEAEYQETQYF.

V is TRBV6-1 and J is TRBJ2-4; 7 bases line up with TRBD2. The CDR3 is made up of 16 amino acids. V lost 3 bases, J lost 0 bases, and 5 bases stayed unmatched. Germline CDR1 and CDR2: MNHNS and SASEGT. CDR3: CASSDYSGLAKNIQYF. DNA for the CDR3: TGTGCCAGCAGTGATTATAGCGGGTTAGCCAAAAACATTCAGTACTTC.

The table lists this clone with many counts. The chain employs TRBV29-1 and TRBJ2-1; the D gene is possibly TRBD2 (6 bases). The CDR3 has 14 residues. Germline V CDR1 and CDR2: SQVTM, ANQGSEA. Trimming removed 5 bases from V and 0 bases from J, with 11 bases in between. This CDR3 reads CSVFVGSSYNEQFF. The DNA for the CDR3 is TGCAGCGTTTTTGTCGGGAGCTCCTACAATGAGCAGTTCTTC.

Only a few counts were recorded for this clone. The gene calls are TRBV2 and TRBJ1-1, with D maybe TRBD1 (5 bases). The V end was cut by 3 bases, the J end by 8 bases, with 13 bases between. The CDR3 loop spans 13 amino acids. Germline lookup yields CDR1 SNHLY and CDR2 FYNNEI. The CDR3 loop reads CASSDGFGAEAFF. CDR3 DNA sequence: TGTGCCAGCAGTGACGGATTTGGGGCAGAAGCTTTCTTT.

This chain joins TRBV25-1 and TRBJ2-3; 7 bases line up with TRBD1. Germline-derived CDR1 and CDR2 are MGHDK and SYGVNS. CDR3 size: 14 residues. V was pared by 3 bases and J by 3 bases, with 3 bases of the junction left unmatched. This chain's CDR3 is CASSDRGRTDTQYF. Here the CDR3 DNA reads TGTGCCAGCAGTGATAGGGGGCGGACAGATACGCAGTATTTT.

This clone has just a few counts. The CDR3 DNA sequence: TGTGCCAGCAGGGCAAACAGCGGGAGTACCTACGAGCAGTACTTC. Residues: CASRANSGSTYEQYF. The genes are TRBV2 and TRBJ2-7; 8 nucleotides agree with TRBD2. The CDR3 is 15 residues long. CDR1 SNHLY and CDR2 FYNNEI come from the germline V gene. Losses at the gene ends were 6 bases for V and 2 bases for J; bases not matched to a gene: 9.

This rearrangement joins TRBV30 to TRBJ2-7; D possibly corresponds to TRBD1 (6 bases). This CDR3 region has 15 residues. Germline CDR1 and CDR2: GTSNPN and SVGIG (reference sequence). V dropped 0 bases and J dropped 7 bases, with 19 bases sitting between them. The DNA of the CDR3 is TGTGCCTGGAGTGTACCCGGGACATTGATACGAGAGCAGTACTTC. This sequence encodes CAWSVPGTLIREQYF.

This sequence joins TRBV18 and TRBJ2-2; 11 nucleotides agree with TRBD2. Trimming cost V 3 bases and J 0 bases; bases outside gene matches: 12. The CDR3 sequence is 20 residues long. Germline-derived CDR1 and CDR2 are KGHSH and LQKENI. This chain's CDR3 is CASSPGTSGLFLANTGELFF. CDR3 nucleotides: TGTGCCAGCTCACCCGGGACTAGCGGACTTTTCCTCGCGAACACCGGGGAGCTGTTTTTT.

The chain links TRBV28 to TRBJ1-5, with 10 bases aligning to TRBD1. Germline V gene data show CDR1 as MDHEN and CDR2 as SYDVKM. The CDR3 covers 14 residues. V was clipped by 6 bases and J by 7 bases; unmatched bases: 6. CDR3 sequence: CASRSTGGGQPQHF. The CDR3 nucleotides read TGTGCCAGCAGGTCGACAGGGGGCGGGCAGCCCCAGCATTTT.

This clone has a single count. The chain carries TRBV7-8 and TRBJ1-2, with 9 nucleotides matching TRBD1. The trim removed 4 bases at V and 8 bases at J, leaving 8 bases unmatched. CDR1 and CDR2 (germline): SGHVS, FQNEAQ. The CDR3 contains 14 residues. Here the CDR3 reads CASSSLQGARGYTF. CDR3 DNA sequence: TGTGCCAGCAGCTCCTTACAGGGGGCGCGGGGCTACACCTTC.

The chain's CDR3 is CAISESSLANTGELFF. The CDR3 bases are TGTGCCATCAGTGAGTCCTCACTAGCGAACACCGGGGAGCTGTTTTTT. V gene TRBV10-3 combines with J gene TRBJ2-2, with a tentative D call TRBD2 (5 bases). The V end lost 0 bases, the J end lost 0 bases, and 8 bases lay between the germline ends. CDR3 length equals 16 residues. CDR1 and CDR2 (germline): ENHRY, SYGVKD.

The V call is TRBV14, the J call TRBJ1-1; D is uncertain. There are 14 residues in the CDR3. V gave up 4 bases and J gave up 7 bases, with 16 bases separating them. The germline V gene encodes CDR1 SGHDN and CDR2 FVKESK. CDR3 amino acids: CASSPKRSRFEAFF. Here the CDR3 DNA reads TGTGCCAGCAGCCCAAAGCGATCACGTTTTGAAGCTTTCTTT.

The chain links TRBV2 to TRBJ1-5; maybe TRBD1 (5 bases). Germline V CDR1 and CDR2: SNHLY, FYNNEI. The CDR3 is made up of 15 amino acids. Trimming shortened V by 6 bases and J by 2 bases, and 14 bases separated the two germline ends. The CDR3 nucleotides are TGTGCCAGCAGCGCGACGGGGGTTGGCAATCAGCCCCAGCATTTT. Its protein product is CASSATGVGNQPQHF. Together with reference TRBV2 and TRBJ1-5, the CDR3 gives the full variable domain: EPEVTQTPSHQVTQMGQEVILRCVPISNHLYFYWYRQILGQKVEFLVSFYNNEISEKSEIFDDQFSVERPDGSNFTLKIRSTKLEDSAMYFCASSATGVGNQPQHFGDGTRLSIL.

The CDR3 spells CASSSLLAGPMNEQFF. CDR3 in DNA: TGCGCCAGCAGCTCTCTCCTAGCGGGACCAATGAATGAGCAGTTCTTC. The rearrangement joins TRBV5-1 to TRBJ2-1; 9 nucleotides align to TRBD2. The CDR3 consists of 16 residues. The V segment lost 3 bases and the J segment 7 bases; nucleotides outside the gene matches: 11. Germline V gives CDR1 SGHRS, CDR2 YFSETQ.

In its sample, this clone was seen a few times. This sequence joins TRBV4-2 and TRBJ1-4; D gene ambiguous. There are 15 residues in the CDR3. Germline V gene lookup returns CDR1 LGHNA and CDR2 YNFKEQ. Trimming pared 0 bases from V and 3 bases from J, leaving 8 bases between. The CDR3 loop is CASSQDMASNEKLFF. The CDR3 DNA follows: TGTGCCAGCAGCCAAGACATGGCTTCTAATGAAAAACTGTTTTTT.